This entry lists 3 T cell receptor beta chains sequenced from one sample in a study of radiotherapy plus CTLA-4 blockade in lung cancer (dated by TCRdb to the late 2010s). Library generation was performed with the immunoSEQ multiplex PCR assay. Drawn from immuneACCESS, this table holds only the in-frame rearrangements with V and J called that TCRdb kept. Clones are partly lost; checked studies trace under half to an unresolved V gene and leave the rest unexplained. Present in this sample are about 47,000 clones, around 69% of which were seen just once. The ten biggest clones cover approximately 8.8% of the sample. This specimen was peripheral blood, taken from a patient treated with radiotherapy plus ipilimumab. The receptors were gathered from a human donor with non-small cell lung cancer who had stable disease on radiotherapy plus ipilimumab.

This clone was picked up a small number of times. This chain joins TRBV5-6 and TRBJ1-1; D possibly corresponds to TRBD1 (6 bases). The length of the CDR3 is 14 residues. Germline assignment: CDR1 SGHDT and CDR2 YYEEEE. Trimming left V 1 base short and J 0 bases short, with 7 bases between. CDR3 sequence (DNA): TGTGCCAGCAGCTTGACAGGGATGAACACTGAAGCTTTCTTT. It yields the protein CASSLTGMNTEAFF. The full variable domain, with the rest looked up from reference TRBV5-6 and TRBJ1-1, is DAGVTQSPTHLIKTRGQQVTLRCSPKSGHDTVSWYQQALGQGPQFIFQYYEEEERQRGNFPDRFSGHQFPNYSSELNVNALLLGDSALYLCASSLTGMNTEAFFGQGTRLTVV.

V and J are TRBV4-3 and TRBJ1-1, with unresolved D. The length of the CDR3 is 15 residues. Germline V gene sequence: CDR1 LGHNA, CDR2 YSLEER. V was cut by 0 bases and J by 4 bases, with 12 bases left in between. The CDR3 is CASSQDWAGPTEAFF. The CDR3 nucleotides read TGCGCCAGCAGCCAAGATTGGGCAGGTCCCACTGAAGCTTTCTTT.

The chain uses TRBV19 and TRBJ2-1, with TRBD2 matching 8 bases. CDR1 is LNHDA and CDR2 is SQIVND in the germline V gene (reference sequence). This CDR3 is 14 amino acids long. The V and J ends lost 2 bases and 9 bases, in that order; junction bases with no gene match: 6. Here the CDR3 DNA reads TGTGCCAGTAGTATACGGGGGGGCTGGGGTGAGCAGTTCTTC. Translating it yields CASSIRGGWGEQFF. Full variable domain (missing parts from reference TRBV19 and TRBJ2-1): DGGITQSPKYLFRKEGQNVTLSCEQNLNHDAMYWYRQDPGQGLRLIYYSQIVNDFQKGDIAEGYSVSREKKESFPLTVTSAQKNPTAFYLCASSIRGGWGEQFFGPGTRLTVL.